This T cell receptor (beta chain) was sequenced in a study of PD-L1 blockade in urothelial cancer. Study at large: Atezolizumab was started by patients at some point between 2012 and 2014 at 1,200 mg intravenously every 3 weeks. Bladder-origin urothelial cancer in males described about 85% of the roughly 29 patients. Blood was subjected to analysis at 3 weeks (second dose) and 6 weeks following treatment start.

The germline V gene encodes CDR1 SGHRS and CDR2 YFSETQ. V trimming: 1 base; J trimming: 3 bases; junction bases outside the gene matches: 2. The CDR3 runs 15 residues. Spiking of synthetic TCR analog templates was performed in each PCR. TCRdb's copy holds only in-frame clones and misses some; the assay was immunoSEQ multiplex PCR. The table includes roughly 63,000 clones, around 81% detected once. Sample time point: pretreatment peripheral blood. Specimen: PBMCs, collected around atezolizumab (anti-PD-L1) treatment. V is TRBV5-1 and J is TRBJ2-5, with TRBD1 identical over 11 bases. The origin of this receptor is a man in his 70s with urothelial cancer. The chain's CDR3 is CASSLRGQGEETQYF. The CDR3 nucleotides are TGCGCCAGCAGCTTGAGGGGACAGGGGGAAGAGACCCAGTACTTC. The complete variable domain, with remaining parts taken from reference TRBV5-1 and TRBJ2-5, reads KAGVTQTPRYLIKTRGQQVTLSCSPISGHRSVSWYQQTPGQGLQFLFEYFSETQRNKGNFPGRFSGRQFSNSRSEMNVSTLELGDSALYLCASSLRGQGEETQYFGPGTRLLVL.